This record covers a single T cell receptor beta chain. Germline and junction disagree at one end, which may indicate a read error. These data belong to a study of blood T cells in healthy people across ages. Then a second PCR, running about 6 to 12 cycles, was carried out with a sample-barcoded 5' primer and a J-beta primer mix. TCRdb itself ran the 5' RACE reads through MiXCR, one entry per CDR3 protein. The repertoire holds some 850,000 distinct CDR3 sequences, with approximately 24% as singletons. These same data were also listed under a study on T cells of mothers and their children.

The sequencing input was blood. This clonotype originated in a boy between 5 and 17 years old in good health.

The CDR3 is CANSVDGTGTSPLHF. The CDR3 nucleotides are TGTGCCAACAGCGTAGACGGGACAGGGACTTCACCCCTCCACTTT. The chain recombines TRBV9 with TRBJ1-6; 9 bases line up with TRBD1. Germline CDR1 and CDR2: SGDLS and YYNGEE. The CDR3 has 15 amino acids.